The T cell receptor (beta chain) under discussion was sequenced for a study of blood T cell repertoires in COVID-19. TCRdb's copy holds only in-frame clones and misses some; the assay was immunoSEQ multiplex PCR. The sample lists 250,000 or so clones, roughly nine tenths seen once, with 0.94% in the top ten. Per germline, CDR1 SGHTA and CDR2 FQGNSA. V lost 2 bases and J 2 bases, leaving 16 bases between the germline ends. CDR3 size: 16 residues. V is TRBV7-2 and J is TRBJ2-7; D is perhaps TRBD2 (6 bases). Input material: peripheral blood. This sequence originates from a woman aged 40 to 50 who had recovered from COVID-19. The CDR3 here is CASSLLLGSITYEQYF. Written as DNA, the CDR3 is TGTGCCAGCAGCTTACTCCTCGGGAGTATCACCTACGAGCAGTACTTC.